This T cell receptor beta chain was recovered during a study of T cell clonality in common variable immunodeficiency. Study-wide results and caveats: Shared TCRbeta clones were fewer between CVID subjects than controls. CVID subjects had higher TCRbeta clonality than healthy controls, most marked in about a third. The cause of increased CVID clonality remains unclear without subpopulation sequencing. Repertoire-complication correlations in CVID were limited by patient heterogeneity.

Ten or more counts support this clone. The target antigen is unknown. Profiled with immunoSEQ multiplex PCR; TCRdb holds only in-frame clones, not every one. The sample shows some 28,000 clones, none of them appearing just once. This clonotype was sampled from a person aged 18 to 70 in good health. Sequencing was done on a sample of peripheral blood mononuclear cells.

The part of the CDR3 DNA that was read is TGCAGCCCCTACGACAGGGACGCTAACTATGGC. As protein: CSPYDRDANYG. The full-length CDR3 reads as CSPYDRDANYGYTF. The chain carries TRBV20-1 and TRBJ1-2; 7 nucleotides agree with TRBD1. The read stops 3 residues short of the end of the CDR3; the missing end is completed from the germline J gene. The CDR3 contains 14 residues. The germline V gene encodes CDR1 DFQATT and CDR2 SNEGSKA (reference sequence).